This TCR beta chain was found in a study of T cell changes during pregnancy in multiple sclerosis. The table came from immunoSEQ multiplex PCR; TCRdb's copy has only in-frame clones and leaves some out. Of some 29,000 clones listed, 75% to 95% are singletons. V was clipped by 5 bases and J by 0 bases, with 10 bases between them. CDR3 size: 14 residues. CDR1 is MNHNS, CDR2 SASEGT, per germline. This specimen was CD8+ T cells from peripheral blood mononuclear cells, taken in the second trimester of pregnancy. This rearrangement joins TRBV6-1 to TRBJ1-2; D is unclear. The receptor was isolated from a female donor in good health, enrolled as a control in a pregnancy study. CDR3 region: CASSSDRANYGYTF. The DNA for the CDR3 is TGTGCCAGCAGTTCTGATCGGGCTAACTATGGCTACACCTTC.